This T cell receptor beta chain came from a study of OX40 agonist ivuxolimab in advanced cancers. Overall study: Patients received ivuxolimab, an agonistic anti-OX40 (CD134) antibody.

In the case of this clone: Its antigen is still unknown.

Whole-study findings and limits: The mean number of expanded clones was higher in CD8+ T cells than in CD4+.

The repertoire was sequenced with immunoSEQ multiplex PCR; TCRdb's copy has only in-frame clones and lacks some. The table includes tens of thousands of clones, 85% detected once. This TCR was recovered from an adult with an advanced solid tumor such as melanoma, head and neck, liver or kidney cancer. This specimen was CD4+ or CD8+ T cells sorted from blood, taken in a trial of the OX40 agonist ivuxolimab.

As DNA, the CDR3 is TGTGCCAGCAGCCAAGGGGGACTAGAAGTTCACGAGCAGTACTTC. Translated, it gives CASSQGGLEVHEQYF. The chain carries TRBV14 and TRBJ2-7, with 8 nucleotides matching TRBD2. This CDR3 contains 15 residues. Germline trimming cut 1 base from V and 5 bases from J; bases unmatched to any gene: 7. CDR1 and CDR2 (germline): SGHDN, FVKESK.